These T cell receptor beta chains were read from a single sample in a study of patients and donors after allogeneic stem cell transplantation. TCRdb recomputed calls from the RT-PCR reads with MiXCR, one row per CDR3 protein. The sample lists about 960,000 distinct CDR3 sequences, under 20% occurring once. The sequenced sample consisted of blood, either unsorted or a sorted T cell fraction (not recorded which). The receptors shown here come from a human donor who was either an allogeneic HSCT recipient or a stem cell or donor lymphocyte infusion donor (not recorded which). It is not recorded whose cells these are; they may come from a transplant donor. CDR3s include the opening cysteine and the closing phenylalanine or tryptophan. The D gene is left open where the match is weak. Clone size is given for some rows only: seen once, a few or many times, or a class if the clone is expanded.

abundance,v_gene,d_gene,j_gene,CDR3aa,CDR3nt
NA,TRBV30,NA,TRBJ2-5,CAWKVRETQYF,TGTGCCTGGAAGGTTCGGGAGACCCAGTACTTC
few,TRBV12-3/TRBV12-4,NA,TRBJ1-1,CASSSYRDGDTEAFF,TGTGCCAGCAGTTCGTACAGGGACGGGGACACTGAAGCTTTCTTT
NA,TRBV6-5,TRBD1,TRBJ1-1,CASSYTPGTGTEAFF,TGTGCCAGCAGTTACACCCCCGGGACAGGAACTGAAGCTTTCTTT
NA,TRBV20-1,NA,TRBJ2-2,CSAIQAANTGELFF,TGCAGTGCTATACAAGCGGCGAACACCGGGGAGCTGTTTTTT
few,TRBV12-3/TRBV12-4,NA,TRBJ1-1,CASSFDQRNTEAFF,TGTGCCAGCAGTTTTGATCAGAGGAACACTGAAGCTTTCTTT
NA,TRBV30,NA,TRBJ1-5,CAWSKGGDQPQHF,TGTGCCTGGAGTAAAGGGGGGGATCAGCCCCAGCATTTT
many,TRBV29-1,TRBD1,TRBJ2-3,CSVEDRNRGLAQYF,TGCAGCGTTGAAGATCGTAACAGGGGGCTGGCGCAGTATTTT
once,TRBV7-2,NA,TRBJ2-3,CASGFKFGSRDTQYF,TGTGCCAGCGGTTTCAAGTTTGGTTCCAGAGATACGCAGTATTTT
few,TRBV7-2,TRBD1,TRBJ1-2,CASSLYTGVGYTF,TGTGCCAGCAGCTTATATACAGGGGTTGGCTACACCTTC
NA,TRBV12-3/TRBV12-4,TRBD1,TRBJ2-3,CASRAGTGHTDTQYF,TGTGCCAGCAGGGCCGGGACAGGGCACACAGATACGCAGTATTTT
NA,TRBV4-3,TRBD2,TRBJ2-3,CASSRNPGLATDTQYF,TGCGCCAGCAGCCGAAACCCGGGACTAGCCACAGATACGCAGTATTTT
NA,TRBV15,NA,TRBJ2-7,CATSRDSREQCF,TGTGCCACCAGCAGAGACTCCCGGGAGCAGTGCTTC
few,TRBV20-1,NA,TRBJ1-6,CSARDTANDPLHF,TGCAGTGCTAGAGATACAGCGAATGACCCCCTCCACTTT
few,TRBV20-1,TRBD2,TRBJ2-5,CSASYSGRVRETQYF,TGCAGTGCTAGTTATAGCGGGAGGGTGAGAGAGACCCAGTACTTC
NA,TRBV21-1,NA,TRBJ1-1,CASSNGTGETEAFF,TGTGCCAGCAGCAATGGGACAGGGGAAACTGAAGCTTTCTTT
NA,TRBV5-1,NA,TRBJ2-1,CASSFYSGMGSTSLNEQFF,TGCGCCAGCAGCTTCTACAGTGGTATGGGGAGTACTAGTTTGAATGAGCAGTTCTTC
NA,TRBV20-1,TRBD2,TRBJ2-1,CSARGSSGSYNEQFF,TGCAGTGCTAGAGGGTCTAGCGGGTCCTACAATGAGCAGTTCTTC
NA,TRBV6-5,NA,TRBJ1-2,CASSYSSIHYTF,TGTGCCAGCAGTTACTCGAGTATTCACTACACCTTC
few,TRBV12-3/TRBV12-4,NA,TRBJ1-1,CASRLVGANTEAFF,TGTGCCAGCAGACTCGTTGGGGCGAACACTGAAGCTTTCTTT
NA,TRBV5-1,TRBD2,TRBJ2-3,CASSSEGLADTQYF,TGCGCCAGCAGCTCAGAAGGACTAGCAGATACGCAGTATTTT
NA,TRBV3-1,TRBD2,TRBJ2-2,CATRGGFDTGELFF,TGTGCCACACGGGGGGGCTTTGACACCGGGGAGCTGTTTTTT
few,TRBV25-1,NA,TRBJ1-2,CASSAGRWDYGYTF,TGTGCCAGCAGCGCCGGGCGATGGGACTATGGCTACACCTTC
NA,TRBV7-3,NA,TRBJ1-2,CASSSEEGGSYGYTF,TGTGCCAGCAGCTCCGAGGAGGGGGGAAGCTATGGCTACACCTTC
NA,TRBV15,NA,TRBJ1-4,CATSRETSDSQKLFF,TGTGCCACCAGCAGAGAGACGTCGGATTCACAAAAACTGTTTTTT
few,TRBV6-1,TRBD1,TRBJ1-4,CASSTTGFGEKLFF,TGTGCCAGCAGCACGACAGGGTTTGGGGAAAAACTGTTTTTT
few,TRBV12-3/TRBV12-4,NA,TRBJ2-5,CASRLDPQETQYF,TGTGCCAGCAGGCTTGACCCCCAAGAGACCCAGTACTTC
NA,TRBV12-3/TRBV12-4,NA,TRBJ1-1,CASSPWGGRTEAFF,TGTGCCAGCAGCCCCTGGGGGGGGCGGACTGAAGCTTTCTTT
few,TRBV5-1,NA,TRBJ1-1,CASRSPQGGTEAFF,TGCGCCAGCAGGAGCCCACAGGGAGGCACTGAAGCTTTCTTT
few,TRBV7-9,NA,TRBJ2-7,CASSPVAGWREQYF,TGTGCCAGCAGCCCGGTCGCAGGGTGGAGGGAGCAGTACTTC
many,TRBV5-1,TRBD2,TRBJ2-1,CASSGGLAEYNEQFF,TGCGCCAGCAGCGGGGGACTAGCGGAATACAATGAGCAGTTCTTC
few,TRBV7-9,TRBD2,TRBJ2-7,CASSPPGLALSYEQYF,TGTGCCAGCAGCCCCCCCGGACTAGCGTTGTCCTACGAGCAGTACTTC
few,TRBV29-1,NA,TRBJ2-1,CSVESRGEQFF,TGCAGCGTTGAATCTAGGGGTGAGCAGTTCTTC
NA,TRBV6-5,TRBD2,TRBJ2-5,CASSYVAGVKKTQYF,TGTGCCAGCAGTTACGTAGCGGGGGTCAAAAAGACCCAGTACTTC
many,TRBV24-1,NA,TRBJ2-1,CATSDFYSSYNEQFF,TGTGCCACCAGTGATTTCTACAGCTCCTACAATGAGCAGTTCTTC
NA,TRBV27,NA,TRBJ2-1,CASSFRGKGEQFF,TGTGCCAGCAGTTTCCGTGGTAAGGGTGAGCAGTTCTTC
once,TRBV20-1,TRBD1,TRBJ1-1,CSASDRVGNTEAFF,TGCAGTGCGAGTGACAGGGTTGGGAACACTGAAGCTTTCTTT
few,TRBV25-1,TRBD1,TRBJ2-7,CASRTGAGEQYF,TGTGCCAGTAGGACAGGGGCAGGGGAGCAGTACTTC
NA,TRBV7-9,NA,TRBJ2-5,CASSQVRGSQETQYF,TGTGCCAGCAGCCAGGTCCGGGGGTCCCAAGAGACCCAGTACTTC
few,TRBV7-9,NA,TRBJ1-1,CASSLALGYTEAFF,TGTGCCAGCAGCTTAGCGCTAGGGTACACTGAAGCTTTCTTT
NA,TRBV20-1,NA,TRBJ2-7,CSASRHSYEQYF,TGCAGTGCTAGCAGGCATTCCTACGAGCAGTACTTC
NA,TRBV5-6,NA,TRBJ2-7,CASSSTGPHEQYF,TGTGCCAGCAGCTCTACAGGGCCCCACGAGCAGTACTTC
NA,TRBV7-8,NA,TRBJ2-7,CASSLGGGSFYEQYF,TGTGCCAGCAGCTTAGGAGGGGGATCATTCTACGAGCAGTACTTC
few,TRBV5-1,NA,TRBJ1-2,CASSEVKNYGYTF,TGCGCCAGCAGTGAGGTTAAGAACTATGGCTACACCTTC
few,TRBV20-1,NA,TRBJ2-7,CSARDHTEIPYEQYF,TGCAGTGCTAGAGATCACACAGAAATTCCCTACGAGCAGTACTTC
few,TRBV6-1,TRBD1,TRBJ2-2,CASSGQGAVTGELFF,TGTGCCAGCAGTGGACAGGGGGCCGTCACCGGGGAGCTGTTTTTT
NA,TRBV20-1,TRBD2,TRBJ2-7,CSARDWFSAGDGSYEQYF,TGCAGTGCTAGAGATTGGTTTAGTGCGGGGGACGGGTCCTACGAGCAGTACTTC
few,TRBV6-1,NA,TRBJ1-5,CASNEAGPQHF,TGTGCCAGCAATGAAGCCGGGCCCCAGCATTTT
few,TRBV6-1,NA,TRBJ2-1,CASSEMRGANAKFF,TGTGCCAGCAGTGAAATGAGGGGGGCGAACGCAAAGTTCTTC
few,TRBV6-1,TRBD1,TRBJ1-4,CASSHRQGGNEKLFF,TGTGCCAGCAGTCATAGACAGGGAGGTAATGAAAAACTGTTTTTT
few,TRBV5-1,NA,TRBJ1-2,CASSPDIGANYGYTF,TGCGCCAGCAGCCCAGACATAGGAGCTAACTATGGCTACACCTTC
NA,TRBV19,NA,TRBJ1-1,CASSSRIPPLREAFF,TGTGCCAGTAGTTCTAGAATCCCACCACTCCGAGAAGCTTTCTTT
NA,TRBV7-2,NA,TRBJ1-5,CASSLKGGVNQPQHF,TGTGCCAGCAGCTTAAAGGGTGGCGTAAATCAGCCCCAGCATTTT
NA,TRBV10-3,NA,TRBJ2-1,CAISESKGLALSYNEQFF,TGTGCCATCAGTGAGTCGAAGGGGCTAGCTCTTTCCTACAATGAGCAGTTCTTC
NA,TRBV13,NA,TRBJ2-5,CASSLGLGEETQYF,TGTGCCAGCAGCTTAGGGCTAGGGGAAGAGACCCAGTACTTC
many,TRBV6-1,NA,TRBJ2-4,CASTICPWKWGKNIQYF,TGTGCCAGCACTATATGCCCGTGGAAGTGGGGCAAAAACATTCAGTACTTC
NA,TRBV3-1,NA,TRBJ2-5,CASSQVNGGETQYF,TGTGCCAGCAGCCAAGTGAATGGGGGTGAGACCCAGTACTTC
NA,TRBV19,TRBD1,TRBJ1-2,CASSPRDRGRGYTF,TGTGCCAGTAGTCCCCGGGACAGGGGTCGGGGCTACACCTTC
many,TRBV10-3,TRBD1,TRBJ1-5,CAISEGQGSQPQHF,TGTGCCATCAGTGAGGGACAGGGCAGTCAGCCCCAGCATTTT